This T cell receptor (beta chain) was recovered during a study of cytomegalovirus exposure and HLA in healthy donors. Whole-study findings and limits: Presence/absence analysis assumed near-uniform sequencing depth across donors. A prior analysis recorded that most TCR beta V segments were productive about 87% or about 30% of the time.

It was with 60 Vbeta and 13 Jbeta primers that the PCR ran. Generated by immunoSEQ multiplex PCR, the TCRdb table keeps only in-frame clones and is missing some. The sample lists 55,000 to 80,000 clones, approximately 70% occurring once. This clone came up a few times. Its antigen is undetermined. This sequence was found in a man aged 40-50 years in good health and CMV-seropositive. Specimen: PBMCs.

The CDR3 loop reads CASSPTRGGRPSTDTQYF. The CDR3 bases are TGTGCCAGCTCACCCACCCGAGGGGGCCGTCCTAGCACAGATACGCAGTATTTT. The rearrangement uses TRBV18 and TRBJ2-3; 7 nucleotides match TRBD1. This CDR3 is built from 18 residues. Trimming cost V 3 bases and J 0 bases; bases outside gene matches: 12. Germline assignment: CDR1 KGHSH and CDR2 LQKENI.